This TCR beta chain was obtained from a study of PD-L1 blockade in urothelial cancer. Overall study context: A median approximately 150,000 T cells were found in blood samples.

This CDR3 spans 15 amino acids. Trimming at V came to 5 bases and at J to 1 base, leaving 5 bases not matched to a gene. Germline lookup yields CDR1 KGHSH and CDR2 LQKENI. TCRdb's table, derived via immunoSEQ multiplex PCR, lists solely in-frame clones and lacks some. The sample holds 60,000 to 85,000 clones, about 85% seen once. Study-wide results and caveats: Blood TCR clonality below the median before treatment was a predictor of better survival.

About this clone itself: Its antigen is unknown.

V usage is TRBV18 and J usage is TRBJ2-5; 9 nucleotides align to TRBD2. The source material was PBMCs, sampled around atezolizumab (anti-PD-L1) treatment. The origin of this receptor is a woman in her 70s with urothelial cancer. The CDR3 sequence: CASSGSGGLQETQYF. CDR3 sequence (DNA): TGTGCCAGCTCAGGTAGCGGGGGCCTCCAAGAGACCCAGTACTTC.